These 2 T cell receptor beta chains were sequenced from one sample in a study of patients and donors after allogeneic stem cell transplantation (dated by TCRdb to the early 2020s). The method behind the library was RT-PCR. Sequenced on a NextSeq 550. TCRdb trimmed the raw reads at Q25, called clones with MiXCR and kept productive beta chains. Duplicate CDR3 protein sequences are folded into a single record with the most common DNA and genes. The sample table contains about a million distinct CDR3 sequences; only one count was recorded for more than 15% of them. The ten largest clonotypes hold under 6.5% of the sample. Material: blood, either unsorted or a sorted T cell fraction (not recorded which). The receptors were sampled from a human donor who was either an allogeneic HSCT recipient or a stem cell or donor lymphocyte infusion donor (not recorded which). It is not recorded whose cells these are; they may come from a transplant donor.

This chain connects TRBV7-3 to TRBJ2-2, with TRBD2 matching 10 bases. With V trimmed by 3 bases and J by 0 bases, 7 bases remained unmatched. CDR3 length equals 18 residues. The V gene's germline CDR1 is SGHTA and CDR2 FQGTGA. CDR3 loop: CASSLTLGLAANTGELFF. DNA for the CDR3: TGTGCCAGCAGCTTGACCTTAGGACTAGCGGCGAACACCGGGGAGCTGTTTTTT.

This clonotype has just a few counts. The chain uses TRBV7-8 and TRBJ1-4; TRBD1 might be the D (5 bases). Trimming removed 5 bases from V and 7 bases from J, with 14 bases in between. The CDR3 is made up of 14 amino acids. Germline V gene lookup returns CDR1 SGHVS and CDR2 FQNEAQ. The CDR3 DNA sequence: TGTGCCAGCAGCCCAAGGGGAGAGGGTGAAAAACTGTTTTTT. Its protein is CASSPRGEGEKLFF.